This T cell receptor beta chain was identified in a study of shared clonotypes between healthy human individuals. The overall study: Donors were a couple of women and a few men aged 18 to 49. Study-level findings and limits: Between a few donors, naive CD4 clonotypes were shared at a level of around 5.1%.

Assay: immunoSEQ multiplex PCR; the TCRdb copy retains only in-frame clones and omits some. The data show 1.5 million to 2.5 million clones, about 95% seen once. With respect to this clone: Its specificity is unknown.

CD45RO-negative CD8 cells positively selected for CCR7 made up the naive population, which excluded terminally differentiated effector memory CD45RA+ cells. J gave up 1 base and V 7 bases, and 5 bases lay outside the gene matches. The CDR3 is made up of 13 amino acids. The germline V gene has CDR1 GTSNPN and CDR2 SVGIG (reference sequence). The receptor comes from a man between 18 and 29 years old in good health. What was sequenced was naive CD8+ T cells sorted from blood. J is TRBJ2-3 and V is TRBV30, with 7 bases aligning to TRBD2. The CDR3 DNA is TGTGCCTCCGATACTAGCGGCACAGATACGCAGTATTTT. Its translation: CASDTSGTDTQYF.